These 6 T cell receptor beta chains were sequenced from one sample in a study of blood T cell repertoires in COVID-19. TCRdb's copy holds only in-frame clones and misses some; the assay was immunoSEQ multiplex PCR. This table has 150,000 to 200,000 clones, more than 75% appearing once. Sequencing was done on a sample of peripheral blood. The source of these receptors is a man aged 18 to 29 with acute or convalescent COVID-19.

This chain uses TRBV9 with TRBJ1-1; weak D call: TRBD1 (5 bases). The germline V gene encodes CDR1 SGDLS and CDR2 YYNGEE. The CDR3 has 13 amino acids. V was shortened by 4 bases and J by 4 bases, with 11 bases between the two germline ends. CDR3 DNA sequence: TGTGCCAGCAGCCGCGGTGACAGCACTGAAGCTTTCTTT. This encodes CASSRGDSTEAFF.

The V gene is TRBV25-1, the J gene TRBJ1-5; D possibly corresponds to TRBD1 (5 bases). Germline values: CDR1 MGHDK, CDR2 SYGVNS. The CDR3 covers 14 residues. V lost 8 bases, J lost 4 bases, and 15 bases lay in between. The CDR3 sequence: CASQLAGQNQPQHF. The CDR3 DNA reads TGTGCCAGCCAGCTGGCAGGACAAAATCAGCCCCAGCATTTT.

The chain uses TRBV5-1 and TRBJ2-7, with 10 positions matching TRBD2. CDR3 length: 15 amino acids. J was trimmed by 3 bases and V by 6 bases; bases with no gene match: 9. Per germline, CDR1 SGHRS and CDR2 YFSETQ. CDR3 residues: CASTLIAGGFYEQYF. DNA for the CDR3: TGCGCCAGCACCCTAATAGCGGGAGGCTTCTACGAGCAGTACTTC. The whole variable domain, filled in from reference TRBV5-1 and TRBJ2-7, reads KAGVTQTPRYLIKTRGQQVTLSCSPISGHRSVSWYQQTPGQGLQFLFEYFSETQRNKGNFPGRFSGRQFSNSRSEMNVSTLELGDSALYLCASTLIAGGFYEQYFGPGTRLTVT.

Here the CDR3 DNA reads TGCGCCAGCAGCCAACCGAGACAGGGCAATGAAGCTTTCTTT. It is translated as CASSQPRQGNEAFF. The chain carries TRBV4-1 and TRBJ1-1; TRBD1 matches at 7 bases. This CDR3 is 14 amino acids long. Losses at the gene ends were 2 bases for V and 7 bases for J; bases not matched to a gene: 7. Per the germline V gene, CDR1 is MGHRA and CDR2 is YSYEKL.

A remark on this clone: The same CDR3 also results from other DNA sequences found in this sample. The chain employs TRBV29-1 and TRBJ1-1; TRBD1 aligns across 9 bases. Germline V gene lookup returns CDR1 SQVTM and CDR2 ANQGSEA. This CDR3 is 13 amino acids long. V lost 7 bases to trimming and J lost 1 base; unmatched junction nucleotides: 4. The CDR3, as DNA: TGCAGCGCCCGGACAGGGGAGAACACTGAAGCTTTCTTT. Its protein is CSARTGENTEAFF.

The V call is TRBV20-1, the J call TRBJ2-7; D is uncertain. The CDR3 totals 11 residues. Germline V gene lookup returns CDR1 DFQATT and CDR2 SNEGSKA (reference sequence). Trimming took off 6 bases at V and 3 bases at J, with 9 bases between the two ends. CDR3 nucleotides: TGCAGTGCGAGTGACAACTACGAGCAGTACTTC. Translated, it gives CSASDNYEQYF.